Listed here is a single T cell receptor beta chain. Assay used: immunoSEQ multiplex PCR; TCRdb lists only in-frame clones, some missing. The data hold more than 40,000 clones, with about 80% observed a single time. This record comes from a study of OX40 agonist ivuxolimab in advanced cancers. The V segment lost 5 bases and the J segment 8 bases; nucleotides outside the gene matches: 6. Germline-derived CDR1 and CDR2 are LNHDA and SQIVND (reference sequence). This CDR3 comprises 14 residues. The rearrangement uses TRBV19 and TRBJ2-4, with 10 bases that match TRBD2. The clonotype originates from an adult with an advanced solid tumor such as melanoma, head and neck, liver or kidney cancer. The material was CD4+ or CD8+ T cells sorted from blood, obtained in a trial of the OX40 agonist ivuxolimab. The CDR3, as DNA: TGTGCCAGTAGTGAGCGGGGGGGTAGTGACATTCAGTACTTC. Protein product: CASSERGGSDIQYF.